What follows is one T cell receptor beta chain and its context. Its binding antigen is unknown. The input lacks base qualities; no much larger clone sits a single base away. V and J are truncated by 5 bases and 6 bases respectively, leaving an intervening sequence of 11 bases. The CDR3 has 13 amino acids, counting the end cysteine and phenylalanine. Only the CDR3 portion is preserved as DNA: 39 bases, with reading frame beginning at the first base. Based on the germline V gene, the CDR1 and CDR2 sequences are SGHTA and FQGNSA. The data stem from a study of cytomegalovirus exposure and HLA in healthy donors (dated by TCRdb to the late 2010s). Notes on the research overall: According to an earlier analysis of 587 of the donors, 150 million to 200 million T cells yielded 117 million unique TCR beta sequences and 276 Gb of sequence data. Around 320 gigabases of sequencing data and tens of millions of unique TCR sequences were included in an early release covering around 650 HLA-typed donors. The genetic ancestry cluster associated with self-reported Caucasian donors included 80% to 90% of the roughly 400 genotyped donors. The aim of the study was to test whether cataloging public T cell receptors could identify signatures of past pathogen exposure. The T cell repertoires of several hundred subjects were profiled by immunosequencing and related to cytomegalovirus serostatus. Along with the roughly 670-subject first cohort, a separate validation cohort of over a hundred different subjects was used. High-throughput TCR immunosequencing, statistical association of individual TCRs with disease status, and machine learning were combined to predict cytomegalovirus infection status. To study patterns of TCR occurrence, a later analysis re-analyzed previously published TCR beta repertoires from around 670 donors and added high-resolution HLA genotyping. In the later analysis, no new phenotypic data were used to find candidate immune exposures; instead, reliance was placed on TCR beta sequences and their occurrence across donors. In an earlier analysis of 587 of the donors, high-throughput TCR beta sequencing was used to judge whether each TCR beta V gene segment behaved as functional or pseudogenic. Alongside the repertoire data, information on donor age, sex, ethnicity and CMV serostatus was compiled. A later genetic analysis used genome-wide SNP genotypes for about 65% of the 666 donors, treating that subset as a discovery cohort. All discovery cohort repertoires had been generated using a single sequencing platform. HLA typing included class I and class II loci at four-digit resolution. Typing coverage differed by locus: A, B, C, DRB1 and DQB1 were typed in roughly 620-630 donors, DQA1 in about 560, DPA1 in 600 to 610, and DPB1 in 450 to 490. A handful of DR-DQ haplotypes were treated as single units for association and clustering because of strong linkage in the cohort. On average, around 240,000 unique TCR beta nucleotide sequences were sequenced per donor among 398 genotyped donors of the cohort, with roughly 19% of those sequences being non-productive.

Study-wide conclusions, independent of this receptor: A later genetic analysis associated a missense DCLRE1C variant with V-gene and J-gene trimming of TCR beta chains, and an independent cohort replicated the association. According to a later analysis, most CMV-associated TCR beta chains appeared to be HLA-restricted, and the HLA associations seemed to be driven largely by CMV exposure. In vitro tests confirmed that a few of the cytomegalovirus-associated TCR beta chains recognize cytomegalovirus antigens. Some IMGT-functional V segments, including TRBV6-2 and TRBV6-3, could not be told apart with the 87-base-pair reads, so those segments were excluded. At a false discovery rate of 0.05, a later analysis linked some 18,000 TCR beta sequences to specific HLA alleles. According to a later genetic analysis, donors in an Asian-associated ancestry cluster had fewer N-insertions in productive TCRs than the approximately 650-donor mean. CMV serostatus was the only immune exposure information available for the cohort. Assigning TCR associations to individual alleles was difficult when HLA alleles, especially DR and DQ, strongly co-occurred. In a later analysis, HLA-associated TCR beta chains were found to be more clonally expanded and to have lower generation probabilities than equally common non-associated chains. Because counts were too low, more than 15 rarely observed V segments, including chromosome 9 orphons, were left out of the earlier analysis of roughly 600 of the donors. The presence/absence analyses assumed that sequencing depth was roughly uniform across donors, and that assumption may not be true. Because HLA typing was missing for some donors at each locus, association tests included only the typed subset. Most TCR sequences were observed very rarely across donors, whereas some public TCRs were present in many individuals. In a later analysis, the rate of TCR association differed among HLA loci, with DRB1 alleles having the most associated TCRs and HLA-C alleles having the fewest. According to the authors, the approach could potentially be generalized to other disease states and immunological phenotypes. A further reported finding was that TCR beta sequences accurately predicted the HLA-A and HLA-B alleles for most subjects in the first cohort. Cytomegalovirus status was reported to be diagnosed by the classifier with high specificity and sensitivity in both the original and validation cohorts. Linkage disequilibrium might explain the correlated functional status among segregating V segments, but an unknown experimental factor could not be ruled out. In an earlier analysis of about 600 of the donors, most TCR beta V segments appeared in productive rearrangements about 87% or about 30% of the time, broadly matching IMGT annotations. A group of highly shared sequence variants was considered likely to be a technical artifact of the sequencing pipeline. In this cohort, only TCR beta chains were sequenced, and detectable features were limited by the absence of alpha or paired-chain data. Several of the top co-occurrence clusters appeared to be linked to parvovirus B19, influenza, CMV and Epstein-Barr virus, according to a later analysis. A total of roughly 160 TCR beta chains were listed by the study as associated with cytomegalovirus.

Receptors were amplified or captured by the immunoSEQ multiplex PCR assay. For the multiplex PCR, a mixture combining 60 forward primers for TCR Vbeta segments and 13 reverse primers for TCR Jbeta segments was used. Amplification of the CDR3 region of rearranged TCR beta genes was performed with a multiplex PCR assay on genomic DNA. The Illumina HiSeq System was used to sequence the amplified TCR beta libraries as 87-base-pair reads. From the authors' description of their analysis: A later analysis tallied around 87 million unique TCR beta chains across the 666 repertoires, and about 12 million of those chains were shared by two or more donors. Raw reads were error-corrected and collapsed into unique sequences by a nearest-neighbor algorithm in which closely related sequences were merged to remove PCR and sequencing errors. V, D and J gene segments were assigned by aligning CDR3 sequences to IMGT reference sequences. For a sequence to be retained, a match of at least six nucleotides was required to both a V gene segment and a J gene segment. A rearrangement was called productive if the CDR3 had no stop codons and remained in frame with V and J, and every other rearrangement was called non-productive. Following IMGT convention, CDR3 was defined as the stretch from the second conserved V-encoded cysteine up to the conserved J-encoded phenylalanine. The earlier analysis of about 500 of the donors excluded sequences that lacked an unambiguous match to a single V gene segment. In an earlier analysis of several hundred of the donors, V segments were called functional above 56.7% productive rearrangements and were called segregating when the between-donor standard deviation exceeded 5%. To diagnose cytomegalovirus status from the catalog of TCR beta chain sequences, a statistical classification framework was built. V and J gene assignment, in a later analysis, came from comparing TCR nucleotide sequences with IMGT/GENE-DB human TR gene sequences. A later analysis assigned CDR3 sequences and most-parsimonious VDJ recombination scenarios with the TCRdist pipeline. In a later analysis, each TCR beta chain was defined by its CDR3 amino acid sequence together with its V-gene family, and reads lacking a unique V-gene family were excluded. As a way to deal with suspected cross-contamination and a sequencing artifact, a later analysis dropped over 550 nucleotide sequences that were highly shared and had low generation probability. In a later analysis, a clonal expansion index was calculated for each public chain from normalized within-repertoire ranks of inferred template counts. A later analysis computed generation probabilities with a VDJ recombination model fitted to out-of-frame rearrangements, and checked the results against IGoR. Hypergeometric tests were used in a later analysis to score TCR-TCR, TCR-HLA and TCR-CMV co-occurrence, with a repertoire-size bias correction applied to the TCR pairs. In a later analysis, false discovery rates were estimated by permuting HLA or CMV assignments 20 times. In a later analysis, co-occurring TCRs were grouped with DBSCAN, and TCRdist sequence similarity was added when clustering was performed within HLA-allele-positive subsets. Repertoires with fewer than 30,000 or more than 120,000 public chains, plus five repertoires with anomalous nucleotide sharing, were excluded from co-occurrence clustering. TCRdb stores this immuneACCESS table with in-frame sequences only. Part of the clones is absent; in the studies checked, under half of the shortfall reflects unresolved V genes, and no reason is known for the rest. Clone size and the V and J calls come from that table; the DNA yielded D and trimming. This sample lists about 140,000 clones; approximately 82% were detected once. The biggest ten clones account for approximately 1.5% of the sample.

The cohort consisted of hundreds of healthy bone marrow donors. Cohort members were all nominally healthy when sampled, although unrecorded immune exposures were likely present. The donor was CMV seropositive and belonged to the group of 270 or so seropositive cohort members. A peripheral blood sample was provided by each donor, and peripheral blood mononuclear cells were used for TCR beta sequencing. Genomic DNA was extracted from the blood cell samples with the Qiagen DNeasy Blood Extraction Kit. The TCR sequence derives from a man under 40 in good health and CMV-seropositive. The sequenced sample consisted of PBMCs. The chain is assembled from TRBV7-2 and TRBJ1-5; the D region possibly corresponds to TRBD1 (5 bases align). The nucleotide sequence reads as follows: TGTGCCAGCAGCCCGAAGGGGTTTCAGCCCCAGCATTTT. Its protein is CASSPKGFQPQHF.